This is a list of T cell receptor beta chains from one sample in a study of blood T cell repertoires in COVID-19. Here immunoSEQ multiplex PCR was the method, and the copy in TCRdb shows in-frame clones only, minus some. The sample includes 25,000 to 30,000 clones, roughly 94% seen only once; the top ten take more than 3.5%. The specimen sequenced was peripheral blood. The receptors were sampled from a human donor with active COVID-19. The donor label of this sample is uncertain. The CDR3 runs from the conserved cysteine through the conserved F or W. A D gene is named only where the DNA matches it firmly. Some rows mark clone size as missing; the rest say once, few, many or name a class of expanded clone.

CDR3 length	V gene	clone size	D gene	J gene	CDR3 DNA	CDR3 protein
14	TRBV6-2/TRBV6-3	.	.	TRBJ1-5	TGTGCCAGCAGTTACTTGAGGAGCAATCAGCCCCAGCATTTT	CASSYLRSNQPQHF
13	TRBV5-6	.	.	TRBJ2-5	TGTGCCAGCAGCTTGCACAGAAAAGAGACCCAGTACTTC	CASSLHRKETQYF
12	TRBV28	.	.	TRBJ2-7	TGTGCCAGCAGTTTAGATCGGAGTCCGTTCGGCTTC	CASSLDRSPFGF
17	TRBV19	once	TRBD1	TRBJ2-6	TGTGCCAGTAGTATCCCCACAGGGGACTCTGGGGCCAACGTCCTGACTTTC	CASSIPTGDSGANVLTF
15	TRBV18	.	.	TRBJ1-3	TGTGCCAGCTCACCGGGGGGTTCCTCTGGAAACACCATATATTTT	CASSPGGSSGNTIYF
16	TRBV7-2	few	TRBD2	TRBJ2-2	TGTGCCAGCAGCCTATCCCCTAGCGGGGGCACCGGGGAGCTGTTTTTT	CASSLSPSGGTGELFF
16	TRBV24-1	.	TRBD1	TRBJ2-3	TGTGCCACCAGTGGGGGGACAGGAGCTAGCACAGATACGCAGTATTTT	CATSGGTGASTDTQYF
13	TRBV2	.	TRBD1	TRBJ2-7	TGTGCCAGCGAGGGAGACAGGGCTAGCGAGCAGTACTTC	CASEGDRASEQYF
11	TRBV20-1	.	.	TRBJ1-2	TGCAGTGCTAGCGCGGGCAGTGGCTACACCTTC	CSASAGSGYTF
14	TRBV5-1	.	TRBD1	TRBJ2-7	TGCGCCAGCAGCTTCGGACAGGGGATCTACGAGCAGTACTTC	CASSFGQGIYEQYF
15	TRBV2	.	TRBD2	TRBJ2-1	TGTGCCAGCAGCGCGCGGACTAGCGGACACAATGAGCAGTTCTTC	CASSARTSGHNEQFF
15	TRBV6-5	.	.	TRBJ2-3	TGTGCCAGCAGTACGCAGGGGGGAGCGACAGATACGCAGTATTTT	CASSTQGGATDTQYF
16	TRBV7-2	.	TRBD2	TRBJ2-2	TGTGCCAGCAGCTTAGAGCCAGCGGGGGGGCCCGGGGAGCTGTTTTTT	CASSLEPAGGPGELFF
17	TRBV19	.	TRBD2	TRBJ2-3	TGTGCCAGTAGTATAGGCCGGGGGGGACCTAGCACAGATACGCAGTATTTT	CASSIGRGGPSTDTQYF
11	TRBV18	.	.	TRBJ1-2	TGTGCCAGCTCGGCTGACTATGGCTACACCTTC	CASSADYGYTF
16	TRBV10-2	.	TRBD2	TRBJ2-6	TGCGCCAGCACTACTAGCGGGGGCTCTGGGGCCAACGTCCTGACTTTC	CASTTSGGSGANVLTF
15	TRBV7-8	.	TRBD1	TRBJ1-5	TGTGCCAGCAGCTTATTAGGGGACAGGTATCAGCCCCAGCATTTT	CASSLLGDRYQPQHF
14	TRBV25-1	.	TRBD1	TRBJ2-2	TGTGCCAGCAGTGGCGGGACAGGGGCCGGGGAGCTGTTTTTT	CASSGGTGAGELFF
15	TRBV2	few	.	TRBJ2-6	TGTGCCAGCAGTCAGGCCTTCTCTGGGGCCAACGTCCTGACTTTC	CASSQAFSGANVLTF
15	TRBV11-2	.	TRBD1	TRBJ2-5	TGTGCCAGCAGCTACATCCGGACAGGCGGAGAGACCCAGTACTTC	CASSYIRTGGETQYF
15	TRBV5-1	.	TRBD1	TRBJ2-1	TGCGCCAGCAGCTGGACCGGGACAGACCGTACTGAGCAGTTCTTC	CASSWTGTDRTEQFF
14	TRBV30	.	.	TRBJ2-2	TGTGCCTGGAGTGGCGGGACAGCTACCGGGGAGCTGTTTTTT	CAWSGGTATGELFF
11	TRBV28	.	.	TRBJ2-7	TGTGCCAGCAGTCGAACAGGCGAGCAGTACTTC	CASSRTGEQYF
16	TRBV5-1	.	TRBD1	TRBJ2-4	TGCGCCAGCAGCTTGGTGATGGACAGGGGGTCTGACATTCAGTACTTC	CASSLVMDRGSDIQYF
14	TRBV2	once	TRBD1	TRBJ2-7	TGTGCCAGCAGGGACCGGGACAGAACCTACGAGCAGTACTTC	CASRDRDRTYEQYF
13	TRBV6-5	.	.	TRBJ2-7	TGTGCCAGCAGTAGCGGGTATTCCTACGAGCAGTACTTC	CASSSGYSYEQYF
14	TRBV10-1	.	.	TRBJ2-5	TGCGCCAGCAGTGCCCGGACAGCCCAAGAGACCCAGTACTTC	CASSARTAQETQYF
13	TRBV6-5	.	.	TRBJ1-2	TGTGCCAGCAGCAGGGGATCGAACTATGGCTACACCTTC	CASSRGSNYGYTF
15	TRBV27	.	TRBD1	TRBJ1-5	TGTGCCAGCAGGGGGGACAGGGGATCAAATCAGCCCCAGCATTTT	CASRGDRGSNQPQHF
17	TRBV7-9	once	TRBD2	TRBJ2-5	TGTGCCAGCAGCCCCCGACTAGCGGGGGGGCCGCTGGAGACCCAGTACTTC	CASSPRLAGGPLETQYF
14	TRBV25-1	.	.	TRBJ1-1	TGTGCCAGCAGTGAATACCGACAGAACACTGAAGCTTTCTTT	CASSEYRQNTEAFF
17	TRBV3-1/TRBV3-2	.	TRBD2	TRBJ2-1	TGTGCCAGCAGCGGAAGGACTAGCGGCCTGACCTACAATGAGCAGTTCTTC	CASSGRTSGLTYNEQFF
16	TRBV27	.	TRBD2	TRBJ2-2	TGTGCCAGCAGTTGGACTAGCGGGGGGAACACCGGGGAGCTGTTTTTT	CASSWTSGGNTGELFF
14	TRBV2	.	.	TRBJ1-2	TGTGCCAGCAGGGTAGGGAGGCTAAACTATGGCTACACCTTC	CASRVGRLNYGYTF